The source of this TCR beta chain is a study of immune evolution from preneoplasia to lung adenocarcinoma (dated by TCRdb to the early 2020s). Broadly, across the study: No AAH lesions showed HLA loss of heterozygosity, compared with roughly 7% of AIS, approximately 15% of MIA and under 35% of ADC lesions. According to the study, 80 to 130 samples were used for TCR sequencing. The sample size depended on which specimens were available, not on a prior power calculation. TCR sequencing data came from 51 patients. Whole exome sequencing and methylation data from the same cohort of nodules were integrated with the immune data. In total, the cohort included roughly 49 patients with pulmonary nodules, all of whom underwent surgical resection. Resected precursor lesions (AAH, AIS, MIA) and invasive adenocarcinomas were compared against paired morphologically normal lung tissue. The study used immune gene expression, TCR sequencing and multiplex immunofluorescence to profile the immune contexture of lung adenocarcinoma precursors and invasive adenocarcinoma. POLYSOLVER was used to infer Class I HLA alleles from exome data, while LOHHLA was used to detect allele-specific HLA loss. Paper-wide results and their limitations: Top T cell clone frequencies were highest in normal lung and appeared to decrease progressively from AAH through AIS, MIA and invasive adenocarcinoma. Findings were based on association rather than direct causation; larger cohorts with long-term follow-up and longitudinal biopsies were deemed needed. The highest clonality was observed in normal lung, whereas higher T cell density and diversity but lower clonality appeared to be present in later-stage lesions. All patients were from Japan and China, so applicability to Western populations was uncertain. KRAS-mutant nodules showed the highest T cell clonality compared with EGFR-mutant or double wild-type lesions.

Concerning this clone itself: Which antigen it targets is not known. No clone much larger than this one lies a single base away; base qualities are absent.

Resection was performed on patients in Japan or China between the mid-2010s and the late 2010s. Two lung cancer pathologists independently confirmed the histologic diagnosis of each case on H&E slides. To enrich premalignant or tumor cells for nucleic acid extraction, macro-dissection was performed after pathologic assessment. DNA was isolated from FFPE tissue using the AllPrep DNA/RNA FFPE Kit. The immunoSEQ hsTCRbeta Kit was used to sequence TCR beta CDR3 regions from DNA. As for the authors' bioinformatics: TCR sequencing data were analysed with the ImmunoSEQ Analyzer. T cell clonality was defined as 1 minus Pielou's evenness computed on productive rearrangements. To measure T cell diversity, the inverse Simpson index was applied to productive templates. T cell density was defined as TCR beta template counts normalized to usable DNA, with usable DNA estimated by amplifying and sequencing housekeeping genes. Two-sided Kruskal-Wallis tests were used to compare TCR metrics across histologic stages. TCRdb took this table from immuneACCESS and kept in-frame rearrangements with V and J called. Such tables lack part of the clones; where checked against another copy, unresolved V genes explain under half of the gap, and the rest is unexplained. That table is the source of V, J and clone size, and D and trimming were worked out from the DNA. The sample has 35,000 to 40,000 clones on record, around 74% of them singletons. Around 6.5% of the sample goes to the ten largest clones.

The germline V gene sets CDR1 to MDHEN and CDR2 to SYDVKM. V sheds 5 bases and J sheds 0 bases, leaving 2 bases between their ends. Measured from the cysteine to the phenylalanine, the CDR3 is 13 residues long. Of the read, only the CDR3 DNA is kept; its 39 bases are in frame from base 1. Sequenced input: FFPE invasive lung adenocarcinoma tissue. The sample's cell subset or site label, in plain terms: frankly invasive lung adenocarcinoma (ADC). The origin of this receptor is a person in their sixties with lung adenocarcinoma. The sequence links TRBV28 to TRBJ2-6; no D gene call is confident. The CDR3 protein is CASSNSGANVLTF. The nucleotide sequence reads TGTGCCAGCAGTAACTCTGGGGCCAACGTCCTGACTTTC.